This TCR beta chain was sequenced for a study of Ad26.COV2.S vaccination and SARS-CoV-2 variants. Study-wide results and limits: Substantial response breadth was reportedly seen for spike-specific CD8+ and CD4+ T cells after vaccination.

The treatment denotes: around 19 received Ad26.COV2.S at low or high dose, single or two shots; several received placebo; per-sample allocation not given. Day 63 after the first injection of vaccine or placebo was the sampling time. Concerning this clone itself: What it recognizes is unknown.

Using immunoSEQ multiplex PCR, the repertoire was profiled, and TCRdb retains in-frame clones only, with some absent. Altogether about 280,000 clones are present, approximately 87% being singletons, with the ten largest covering about 3.6%. This TCR came from a person aged 18-60 years who received the Ad26.COV2.S COVID-19 vaccine or a placebo. Source: peripheral blood, taken in a trial of Ad26.COV2.S vaccine versus placebo.

CDR3 residues: CATSRDLEGHTGELFF. The CDR3 DNA reads TGTGCCACCAGCAGAGATCTGGAGGGACACACCGGGGAGCTGTTTTTT. The rearrangement links TRBV15 to TRBJ2-2; tentatively, D is TRBD2 (6 bases). Germline lookup yields CDR1 LNHNV and CDR2 YYDKDF (reference sequence). This CDR3 region has 16 residues. V was pared by 0 bases and J by 3 bases, with 11 bases between.